The clone carrying this T cell receptor beta chain was observed at least ten times. The antigen is unknown. In making TCR beta libraries, quantitative 5'-RACE with molecular barcodes was used. MiXCR was run by TCRdb on the 5' RACE reads, yielding one entry per CDR3 protein. The data show under 250,000 distinct CDR3 sequences, around 7.9% seen once. The sample comes from a study of CD8 T cells in ankylosing spondylitis. Study findings and constraints: A number of the motif variants had already been described in reactive arthritis synovial fluid and blood. A TCR beta motif of roughly eight highly homologous variants seemed to mark ankylosing spondylitis blood. Clones linked to disease were reported to show significant enrichment in matched ankylosing spondylitis synovial fluid. Those disease-linked clones were CD8+; they were also relatively rare in peripheral blood.

Sequenced input: blood, either unsorted or a sorted T cell fraction (not recorded which). This sequence was found in a male donor with ankylosing spondylitis.

In DNA form, the CDR3 reads TGTGCCAGCAGCTGGGGGACGAGGAAGGAAAAACTGTTTTTT. Residues: CASSWGTRKEKLFF. The rearrangement uses TRBV7-9 and TRBJ1-4, with D perhaps matching TRBD1 (5 bases). The V and J ends lost 4 bases and 8 bases respectively, with 14 bases between them. This CDR3 contains 14 residues. Per the germline V gene, CDR1 is SEHNR and CDR2 is FQNEAQ (reference sequence). The full variable domain, in which reference TRBV7-9 and TRBJ1-4 provide the parts outside the CDR3, is DTGVSQNPRHKITKRGQNVTFRCDPISEHNRLYWYRQTLGQGPEFLTYFQNEAQLEKSRLLSDRFSAERPKGSFSTLEIQRTEQGDSAMYLCASSWGTRKEKLFFGSGTQLSVL.